A selection of T cell receptor beta chains follows, all from one sample in a study of tumor and adjacent non-tumor tissue in lung cancer. Each CDR3 protein gets one entry after TCRdb re-called the multiplex PCR reads with MiXCR. The sample yields 220,000 or so distinct CDR3 sequences, about two thirds seen once. The sequenced material came from lung tumor tissue. The receptor source for this set is a man between 60 and 75 years old with non-small cell lung cancer. The CDR3 runs from the conserved cysteine through the conserved F or W. The order of the fields is CDR3 DNA, CDR3 protein, D gene, J gene, clone size, V gene. A D gene is named only where the DNA matches it firmly. Not every row has a clone size; where given, it reads once, few, many or a size class.

cdr3_nt: TGTGCCAGCAGCCGACTAGCAGCAGAGACCCAGTACTTC
cdr3_aa: CASSRLAAETQYF
d_call: TRBD2
j_call: TRBJ2-5
clone_size: many
v_call: TRBV6-5

cdr3_nt: TGTGCCAGCAGTTTCCCGAACACAATGGCAGATACGCAGTATTTT
cdr3_aa: CASSFPNTMADTQYF
d_call: NA
j_call: TRBJ2-3
clone_size: NA
v_call: TRBV11-3

cdr3_nt: TGCGCCAGCAGCCCCTACCGGGGGGCTGGAAACACCATATATTTT
cdr3_aa: CASSPYRGAGNTIYF
d_call: NA
j_call: TRBJ1-3
clone_size: NA
v_call: TRBV4-3

cdr3_nt: TGTGCCAGACTACCGGCGGGACTAGACACAGATACGCAGTATTTT
cdr3_aa: CARLPAGLDTDTQYF
d_call: TRBD2
j_call: TRBJ2-3
clone_size: NA
v_call: TRBV30

cdr3_nt: TGCAGTGCTTGGAAGAGCGGGAGGCCCGAGCATTACTTC
cdr3_aa: CSAWKSGRPEHYF
d_call: TRBD2
j_call: TRBJ2-7
clone_size: NA
v_call: TRBV20-1

cdr3_nt: TGTGTCAGCAGTTGGGACGGCTACTATGGCCACACCTTC
cdr3_aa: CVSSWDGYYGHTF
d_call: NA
j_call: TRBJ1-2
clone_size: NA
v_call: TRBV12-3/TRBV12-4

cdr3_nt: TGCAGTGTTAGTGGTTTTGGTAGCCTTGGCGGGGAGCTGTTTTTT
cdr3_aa: CSVSGFGSLGGELFF
d_call: NA
j_call: TRBJ2-2
clone_size: NA
v_call: TRBV20-1

cdr3_nt: TGCAGTGCCCTTAGTGGGACAGGGTGGAGAAACACTGAAGCTTTCTTT
cdr3_aa: CSALSGTGWRNTEAFF
d_call: TRBD1
j_call: TRBJ1-1
clone_size: many
v_call: TRBV20-1

cdr3_nt: TGTGCCAGCAGCTCCCTACTAGGACAAGAGACCCAGTACTTC
cdr3_aa: CASSSLLGQETQYF
d_call: NA
j_call: TRBJ2-5
clone_size: NA
v_call: TRBV13

cdr3_nt: TGCAATGCTGGCGGATCCTCCTACAATAAGCAATTCTTC
cdr3_aa: CNAGGSSYNKQFF
d_call: NA
j_call: TRBJ2-1
clone_size: once
v_call: TRBV20-1

cdr3_nt: TGCAGTGCTAAACCGGGACTAGGTTACGAGCAGTGCTTC
cdr3_aa: CSAKPGLGYEQCF
d_call: TRBD2
j_call: TRBJ2-7
clone_size: NA
v_call: TRBV20-1

cdr3_nt: TGCAGTGGTAAGGACAACTCTGGGGCCAACGTCATGACTTTC
cdr3_aa: CSGKDNSGANVMTF
d_call: NA
j_call: TRBJ2-6
clone_size: few
v_call: TRBV20-1

cdr3_nt: TGTGCCAGCAGTGAGGTTGGATTTAATGAAAAACTGTTTTTT
cdr3_aa: CASSEVGFNEKLFF
d_call: NA
j_call: TRBJ1-4
clone_size: few
v_call: TRBV2

cdr3_nt: TGTGCCATCTCAAGGGGGGCTAACGGGAGACTGGATGAGCAGTTCTTC
cdr3_aa: CAISRGANGRLDEQFF
d_call: NA
j_call: TRBJ2-1
clone_size: NA
v_call: TRBV24-1

cdr3_nt: TGTGCCAGAAGCCCAGCAAGGGGGATACAAGAGACCCAGTACTTC
cdr3_aa: CARSPARGIQETQYF
d_call: NA
j_call: TRBJ2-5
clone_size: NA
v_call: TRBV6-6

cdr3_nt: TGTGCCAGCAGCTCGGTTGGGGCTAATGAAAAACTGTTTTTT
cdr3_aa: CASSSVGANEKLFF
d_call: NA
j_call: TRBJ1-4
clone_size: NA
v_call: TRBV5-4

cdr3_nt: TGTGCCAGCGGGAGGAGGGGGCTTGCTGGAAACACCATATATTTT
cdr3_aa: CASGRRGLAGNTIYF
d_call: TRBD1
j_call: TRBJ1-3
clone_size: NA
v_call: TRBV6-5

cdr3_nt: TGTGCCAGCAGCCAAGGACCCTCCAATGAGCAGTTCTTC
cdr3_aa: CASSQGPSNEQFF
d_call: NA
j_call: TRBJ2-1
clone_size: few
v_call: TRBV11-2

cdr3_nt: TGCGCCAGCAGCTTGGAAGGTAGTCAGGGTCGAGATACGCAGTATTTT
cdr3_aa: CASSLEGSQGRDTQYF
d_call: NA
j_call: TRBJ2-3
clone_size: few
v_call: TRBV5-1

cdr3_nt: TGTGCCAGCAGCTCAGTGAAGCTCGCAGGGGATTCCTACAATGAGCAGTTCTTC
cdr3_aa: CASSSVKLAGDSYNEQFF
d_call: NA
j_call: TRBJ2-1
clone_size: NA
v_call: TRBV11-2

cdr3_nt: TGTGCCAGCAGCGGAGGGGGGGGAGGGGAGCTGTTTTTT
cdr3_aa: CASSGGGGGELFF
d_call: NA
j_call: TRBJ2-2
clone_size: NA
v_call: TRBV12-3/TRBV12-4

cdr3_nt: TGCAGCGTTGGTGGACTAGCAGGAGGAAACGCCGGGGAGCTGTTTTTT
cdr3_aa: CSVGGLAGGNAGELFF
d_call: TRBD2
j_call: TRBJ2-2
clone_size: NA
v_call: TRBV29-1

cdr3_nt: TGCAGTGCTTCAACACTCTCCCCATCCGGGAGGCGGAACGAGCAGTACTTC
cdr3_aa: CSASTLSPSGRRNEQYF
d_call: TRBD2
j_call: TRBJ2-7
clone_size: NA
v_call: TRBV20-1

cdr3_nt: TGTGCCAGCAACTTGGGCGCAGGGCCCAACTATGGCTACACCTTC
cdr3_aa: CASNLGAGPNYGYTF
d_call: NA
j_call: TRBJ1-2
clone_size: NA
v_call: TRBV5-5

cdr3_nt: TGTGCCAGCAGCCCCCTAACAGGGAGGACTGAGGCTTTCTTT
cdr3_aa: CASSPLTGRTEAFF
d_call: NA
j_call: TRBJ1-1
clone_size: NA
v_call: TRBV6-2/TRBV6-3

cdr3_nt: TGCGCCAGCAGTGAAACTAGGAGCGAGCAGTACTTC
cdr3_aa: CASSETRSEQYF
d_call: NA
j_call: TRBJ2-7
clone_size: many
v_call: TRBV10-2

cdr3_nt: TGTGCCAGCAGTTTACTCGTGGGGGGGTACACAGATACGCAGTATTTT
cdr3_aa: CASSLLVGGYTDTQYF
d_call: TRBD2
j_call: TRBJ2-3
clone_size: few
v_call: TRBV11-3

cdr3_nt: TGCGGTGCTAGTGGAGCGGGTATGCGAGCAGATACGCAGTATTTT
cdr3_aa: CGASGAGMRADTQYF
d_call: NA
j_call: TRBJ2-3
clone_size: NA
v_call: TRBV20-1

cdr3_nt: TGTGCCTGGGTCCAGGGAGACTCAGATACGCAGTATTTT
cdr3_aa: CAWVQGDSDTQYF
d_call: NA
j_call: TRBJ2-3
clone_size: few
v_call: TRBV30

cdr3_nt: TGCAGTGCGGGTGGAGATGGCTACACCTTC
cdr3_aa: CSAGGDGYTF
d_call: NA
j_call: TRBJ1-2
clone_size: many
v_call: TRBV20-1

cdr3_nt: TGTGCCAGCAGTTTAGGCCCAGGGTCCGGAAGCACCATATATTTT
cdr3_aa: CASSLGPGSGSTIYF
d_call: NA
j_call: TRBJ1-3
clone_size: NA
v_call: TRBV12-3/TRBV12-4

cdr3_nt: TGCAGAGCTAGGGGACTGGAGACCAGGGAGCTGTTTTTT
cdr3_aa: CRARGLETRELFF
d_call: NA
j_call: TRBJ2-2
clone_size: NA
v_call: TRBV20-1

cdr3_nt: TGTGCCAGCAGTTTACGGACAGGGGGCGGCGAGCAGTACTTC
cdr3_aa: CASSLRTGGGEQYF
d_call: TRBD1
j_call: TRBJ2-7
clone_size: few
v_call: TRBV6-2/TRBV6-3

cdr3_nt: TGTGCCAGCAGTCGCCAATACAATGAGCAGTTCTTC
cdr3_aa: CASSRQYNEQFF
d_call: NA
j_call: TRBJ2-1
clone_size: many
v_call: TRBV11-3

cdr3_nt: TGTGCCAGCACTTGCTCGAGGGGGGATCAGCCCCAGCATTTT
cdr3_aa: CASTCSRGDQPQHF
d_call: NA
j_call: TRBJ1-5
clone_size: NA
v_call: TRBV6-5

cdr3_nt: TGCAGTGCTCTATCGGGAGCCTACGAGCAGTACTTC
cdr3_aa: CSALSGAYEQYF
d_call: NA
j_call: TRBJ2-7
clone_size: NA
v_call: TRBV20-1

cdr3_nt: TGCGCCAGCAGCCTAAACTCCCCCCAGGTTAGCGGCCCGAGGCAGTTCTTC
cdr3_aa: CASSLNSPQVSGPRQFF
d_call: NA
j_call: TRBJ2-1
clone_size: NA
v_call: TRBV4-1

cdr3_nt: TGTACCAGCAGCCAAGTGGGCAGGGGCGCGGTTGAAGCTTTCTTT
cdr3_aa: CTSSQVGRGAVEAFF
d_call: NA
j_call: TRBJ1-1
clone_size: NA
v_call: TRBV4-3

cdr3_nt: TGTACCAGCAGCCCCGGGACAATGGCGGGGGGGCCCGCAGATACACAGTATTTT
cdr3_aa: CTSSPGTMAGGPADTQYF
d_call: TRBD2
j_call: TRBJ2-3
clone_size: NA
v_call: TRBV11-3

cdr3_nt: TGTGCCAGCAGCCCTGGACTAGCGGGGTCCTACGAGCAGTACTTC
cdr3_aa: CASSPGLAGSYEQYF
d_call: TRBD2
j_call: TRBJ2-7
clone_size: many
v_call: TRBV6-5

cdr3_nt: TGTACCAGCAGCCAAGATGTCTGGGGGCCGAACACTGAAGCTTTCTTT
cdr3_aa: CTSSQDVWGPNTEAFF
d_call: NA
j_call: TRBJ1-1
clone_size: once
v_call: TRBV4-2

cdr3_nt: TGCACTGGGGTCCGGGACAGTAAAAATCAGCCCCAGCATTTT
cdr3_aa: CTGVRDSKNQPQHF
d_call: TRBD1
j_call: TRBJ1-5
clone_size: NA
v_call: TRBV20-1

cdr3_nt: TGCAGTGCTAGAGCTATGGGACAGGGTGCCTATAATTCACCCCTCCACTTT
cdr3_aa: CSARAMGQGAYNSPLHF
d_call: TRBD1
j_call: TRBJ1-6
clone_size: few
v_call: TRBV20-1

cdr3_nt: TGTGCCAGAAGCTTCGGGACAGACTCTGGGGCCAACGTCCTGACTTTC
cdr3_aa: CARSFGTDSGANVLTF
d_call: TRBD1
j_call: TRBJ2-6
clone_size: NA
v_call: TRBV11-2

cdr3_nt: TGTGCCAGCAGTTTAGGAGGGACAGTTGAGCAGTTCTTC
cdr3_aa: CASSLGGTVEQFF
d_call: TRBD1
j_call: TRBJ2-1
clone_size: many
v_call: TRBV12-3/TRBV12-4

cdr3_nt: TGCGCCAGCAGCCAAAAGATCCCCGGACAATGGGTGGGAAAAAAAATTCAGTACTTC
cdr3_aa: CASSQKIPGQWVGKKIQYF
d_call: NA
j_call: TRBJ2-4
clone_size: NA
v_call: TRBV4-1

cdr3_nt: TGTGCCAGCAGCCGGACTAGCGGGGGAGATACGCAGTATTTT
cdr3_aa: CASSRTSGGDTQYF
d_call: TRBD2
j_call: TRBJ2-3
clone_size: many
v_call: TRBV6-5

cdr3_nt: TGCACCAGCAGCCAAGAGGCAGGGGTGGGCACAGATACGCAGTATTTT
cdr3_aa: CTSSQEAGVGTDTQYF
d_call: NA
j_call: TRBJ2-3
clone_size: NA
v_call: TRBV4-1

cdr3_nt: TGCAGTGCTAGAGACCCCAGGGAGGAGACCCAGTACTTC
cdr3_aa: CSARDPREETQYF
d_call: NA
j_call: TRBJ2-5
clone_size: many
v_call: TRBV20-1

cdr3_nt: TGTGCCAGCAGTTTAGATCTAAGACCAGCGGGGCAAGAGACCCAGTACTTC
cdr3_aa: CASSLDLRPAGQETQYF
d_call: TRBD2
j_call: TRBJ2-5
clone_size: NA
v_call: TRBV11-2